In this sample, the clone carrying this TCR beta chain turned up a few times. The data stem from a study of T-cell reconstitution after alpha-beta-depleted transplantation in children. The CDR3 contains 16 residues. Germline-derived CDR1 and CDR2 are LGHDT and YNNKEL (reference sequence). With 7 bases clipped from V and 0 bases from J, the junction kept 6 bases outside the gene matches. During its preparation, the TCRbeta library received unique molecular identifiers. MiXCR, run by TCRdb on the PCR reads, gives a single entry per CDR3 protein. In the table there are over 550,000 distinct CDR3 sequences, roughly a tenth of which are singletons.

Sample: PBMCs from the stem cell graft donor, taken from the stem cell graft. The chain joins TRBV3-1 to TRBJ2-2; TRBD1 agrees at 9 bases. This receptor was obtained from a human donor who donated a stem cell graft to a child with acute myeloid leukemia. CDR3 loop: CASTKQGASNTGELFF. The CDR3 DNA reads TGTGCCAGCACCAAACAGGGGGCTTCGAACACCGGGGAGCTGTTTTTT.